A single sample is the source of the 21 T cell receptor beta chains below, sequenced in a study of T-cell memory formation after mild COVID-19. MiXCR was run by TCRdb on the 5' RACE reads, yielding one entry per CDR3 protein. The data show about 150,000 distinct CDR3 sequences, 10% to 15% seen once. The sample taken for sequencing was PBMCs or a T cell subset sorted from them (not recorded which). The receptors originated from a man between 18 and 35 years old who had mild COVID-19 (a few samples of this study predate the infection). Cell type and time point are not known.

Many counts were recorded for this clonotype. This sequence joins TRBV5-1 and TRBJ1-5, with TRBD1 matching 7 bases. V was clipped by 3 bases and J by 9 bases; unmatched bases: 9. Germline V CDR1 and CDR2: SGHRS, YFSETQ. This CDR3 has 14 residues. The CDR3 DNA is TGCGCCAGCAGCTCCGGGACAGCCTTCGGGCCCCAGCATTTT. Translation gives CASSSGTAFGPQHF.

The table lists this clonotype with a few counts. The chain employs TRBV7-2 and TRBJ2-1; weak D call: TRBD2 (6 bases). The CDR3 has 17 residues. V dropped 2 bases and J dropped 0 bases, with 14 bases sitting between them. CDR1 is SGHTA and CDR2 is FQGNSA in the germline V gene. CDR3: CASSLSGGASSYNEQFF. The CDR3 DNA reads TGTGCCAGCAGCTTATCGGGCGGGGCGAGCTCCTACAATGAGCAGTTCTTC.

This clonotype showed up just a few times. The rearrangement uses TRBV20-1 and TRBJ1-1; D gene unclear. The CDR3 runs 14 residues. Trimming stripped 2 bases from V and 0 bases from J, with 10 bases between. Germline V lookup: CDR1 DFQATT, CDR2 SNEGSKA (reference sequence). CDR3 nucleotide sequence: TGCAGTGCTAGATGGTCAGTCATGAACACTGAAGCTTTCTTT. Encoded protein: CSARWSVMNTEAFF.

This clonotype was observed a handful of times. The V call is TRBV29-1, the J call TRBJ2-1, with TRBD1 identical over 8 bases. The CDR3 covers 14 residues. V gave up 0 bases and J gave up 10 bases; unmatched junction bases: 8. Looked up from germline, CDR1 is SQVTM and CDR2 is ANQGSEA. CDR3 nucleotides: TGCAGCGTTGAAGATCCGACAGGGGTAAAGGAGCAGTTCTTC. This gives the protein CSVEDPTGVKEQFF.

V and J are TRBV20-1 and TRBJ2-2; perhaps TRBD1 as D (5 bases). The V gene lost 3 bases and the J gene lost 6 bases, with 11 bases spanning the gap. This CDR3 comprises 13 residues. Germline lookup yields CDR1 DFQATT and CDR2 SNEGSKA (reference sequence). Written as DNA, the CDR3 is TGCAGTGCTAGGGGGCCGACGGCCGGGGAGCTGTTTTTT. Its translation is CSARGPTAGELFF.

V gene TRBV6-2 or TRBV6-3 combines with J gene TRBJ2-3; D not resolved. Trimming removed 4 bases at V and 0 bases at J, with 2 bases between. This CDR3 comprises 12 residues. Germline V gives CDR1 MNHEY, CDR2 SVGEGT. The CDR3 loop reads CASSWSTDTQYF. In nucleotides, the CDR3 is TGTGCCAGCAGTTGGAGCACAGATACGCAGTATTTT.

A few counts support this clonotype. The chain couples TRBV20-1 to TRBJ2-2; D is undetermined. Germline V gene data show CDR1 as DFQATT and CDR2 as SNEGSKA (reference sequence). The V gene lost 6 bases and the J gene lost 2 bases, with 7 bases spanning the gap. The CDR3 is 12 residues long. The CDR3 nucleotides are TGCAGTGCCTCCACTAACACCGGGGAGCTGTTTTTT. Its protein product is CSASTNTGELFF.

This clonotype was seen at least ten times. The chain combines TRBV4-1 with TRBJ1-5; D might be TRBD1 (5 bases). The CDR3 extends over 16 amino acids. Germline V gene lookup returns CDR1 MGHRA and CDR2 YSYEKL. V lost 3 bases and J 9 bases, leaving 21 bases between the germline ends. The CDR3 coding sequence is TGCGCCAGCAGCCAGATAGATATGGGGCTGGCGGGGCCCCAGCATTTT. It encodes CASSQIDMGLAGPQHF.

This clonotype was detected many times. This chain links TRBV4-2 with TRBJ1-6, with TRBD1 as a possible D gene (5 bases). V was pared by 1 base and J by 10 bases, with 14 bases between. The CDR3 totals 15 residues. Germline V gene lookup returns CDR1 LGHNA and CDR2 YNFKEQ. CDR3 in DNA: TGTGCCAGCAGCCAAGGGGGGGGGGTCAACTCACCCCTCCACTTT. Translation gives CASSQGGGVNSPLHF.

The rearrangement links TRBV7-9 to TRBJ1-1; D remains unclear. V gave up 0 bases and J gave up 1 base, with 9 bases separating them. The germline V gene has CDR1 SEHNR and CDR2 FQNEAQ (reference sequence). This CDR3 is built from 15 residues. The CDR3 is CASSLASAGNTEAFF. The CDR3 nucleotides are TGTGCCAGCAGCTTAGCATCAGCCGGGAACACTGAAGCTTTCTTT.

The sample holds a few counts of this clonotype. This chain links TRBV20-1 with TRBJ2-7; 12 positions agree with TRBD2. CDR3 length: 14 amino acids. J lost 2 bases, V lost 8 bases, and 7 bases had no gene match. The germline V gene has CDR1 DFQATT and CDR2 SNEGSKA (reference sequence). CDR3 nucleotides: TGCAGTACACTAGCGGGGGGAGGCCCCTACGAGCAGTACGTC. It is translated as CSTLAGGGPYEQYV.

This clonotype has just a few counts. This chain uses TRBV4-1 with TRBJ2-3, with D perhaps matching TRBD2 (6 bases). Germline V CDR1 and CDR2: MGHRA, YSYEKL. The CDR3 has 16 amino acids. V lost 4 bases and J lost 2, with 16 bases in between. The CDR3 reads CASSLFGGEPTDTQYF. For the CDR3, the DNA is TGCGCCAGCAGCCTCTTTGGAGGGGAGCCCACAGATACGCAGTATTTT.

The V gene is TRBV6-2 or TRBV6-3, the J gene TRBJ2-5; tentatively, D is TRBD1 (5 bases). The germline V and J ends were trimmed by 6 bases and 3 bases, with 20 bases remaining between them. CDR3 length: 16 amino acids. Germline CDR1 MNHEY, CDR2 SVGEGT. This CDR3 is CASSPLAGANEETQYF. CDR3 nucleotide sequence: TGTGCCAGCAGCCCGCTTGCTGGGGCTAACGAAGAGACCCAGTACTTC.

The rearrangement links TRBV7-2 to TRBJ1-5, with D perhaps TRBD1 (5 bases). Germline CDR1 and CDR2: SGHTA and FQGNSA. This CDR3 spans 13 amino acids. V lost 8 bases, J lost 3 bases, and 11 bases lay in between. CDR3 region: CASADRINQPQHF. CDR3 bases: TGTGCCAGCGCCGACAGAATCAATCAGCCCCAGCATTTT.

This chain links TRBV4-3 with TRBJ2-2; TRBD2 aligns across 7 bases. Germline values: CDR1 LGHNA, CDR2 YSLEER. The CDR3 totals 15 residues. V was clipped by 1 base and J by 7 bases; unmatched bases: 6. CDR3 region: CASSQVSPGGGELFF. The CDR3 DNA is TGCGCCAGCAGCCAAGTATCTCCGGGGGGCGGGGAGCTGTTTTTT.

The CDR3 sequence: CASSYSTGNEQYV. The CDR3 DNA is TGTGCCAGCAGTTACTCGACCGGGAACGAGCAGTACGTC. This chain joins TRBV6-6 and TRBJ2-7; possible D gene TRBD2, 5 bases. The CDR3 runs to 13 residues. Germline-derived CDR1 and CDR2 are MNHNY and SVGAGI (reference sequence). V gave up 0 bases and J gave up 5 bases, with 8 bases separating them.

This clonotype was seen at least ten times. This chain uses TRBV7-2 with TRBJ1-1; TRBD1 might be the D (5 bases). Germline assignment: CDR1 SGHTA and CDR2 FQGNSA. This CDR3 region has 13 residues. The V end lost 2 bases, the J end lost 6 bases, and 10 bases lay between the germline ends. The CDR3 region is CASSLSGGSEAFF. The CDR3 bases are TGTGCCAGCAGCTTATCGGGGGGGTCTGAAGCTTTCTTT.

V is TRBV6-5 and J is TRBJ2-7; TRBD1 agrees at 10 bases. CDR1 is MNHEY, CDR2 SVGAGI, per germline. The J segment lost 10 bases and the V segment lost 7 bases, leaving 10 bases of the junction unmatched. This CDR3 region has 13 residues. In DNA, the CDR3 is TGTGCCAGCAACCCCTCGGGACAGGGGCCACAGTACTTC. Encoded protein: CASNPSGQGPQYF.

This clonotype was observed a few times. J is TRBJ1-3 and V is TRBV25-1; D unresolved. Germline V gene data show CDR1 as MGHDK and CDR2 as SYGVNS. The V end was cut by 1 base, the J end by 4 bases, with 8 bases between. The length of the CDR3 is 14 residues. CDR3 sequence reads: CASSEWPSGNTIYF. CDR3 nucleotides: TGTGCCAGCAGTGAATGGCCGTCCGGAAACACCATATATTTT.

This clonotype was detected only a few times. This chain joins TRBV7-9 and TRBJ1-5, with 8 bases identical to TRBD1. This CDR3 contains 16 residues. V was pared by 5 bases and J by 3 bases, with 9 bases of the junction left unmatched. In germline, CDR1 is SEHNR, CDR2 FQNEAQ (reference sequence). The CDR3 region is CASSVGTGGYNQPQHF. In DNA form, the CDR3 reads TGTGCCAGCAGCGTCGGGACAGGCGGGTACAATCAGCCCCAGCATTTT.

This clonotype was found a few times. As DNA, the CDR3 is TGTGCCAGCACTCCGGCGCCGGGTAATGAAAAACTGTTTTTT. Its translation: CASTPAPGNEKLFF. J is TRBJ1-4 and V is TRBV6-1; no clear D. The germline V gene has CDR1 MNHNS and CDR2 SASEGT. The CDR3 loop spans 14 amino acids. V shed 7 bases and J shed 4 bases, with 13 bases lying between them.